What follows describes a single T cell receptor (beta chain). Antigen specificity is unknown. CDR3 size: 14 residues. Germline V lookup: CDR1 SEHNR, CDR2 FQNEAQ (reference sequence). The sample comes from a study of blood T cells in healthy people across ages. A sample-barcoded 5' primer and a J-beta primer mix were used in a second PCR of roughly 7 to 12 cycles. TCRdb passed the 5' RACE reads through MiXCR, listing each CDR3 protein once. The sample has nearly 1 million distinct CDR3 sequences; approximately 50% are singletons. Study-wide points: PBMCs that were unsorted prevented a conclusive naive versus antigen-experienced comparison.

The TCR was taken from a woman aged 55-70 years in good health. V gene TRBV7-9 combines with J gene TRBJ2-4; D remains unclear. The DNA end lines up better with TRBJ2-7; the J call may be wrong. What was sequenced was blood. CDR3 DNA sequence: TGTGCCAGCAGCTTAGGGGAAGCAAACTACGAGCAGTACTTC. It is translated as CASSLGEANYEQYF.